This TCR beta chain was retrieved from a study of identifying expanded T cells in peripheral blood. Whole-study findings and limits: Over about two and four weeks, about 15 and 19 clones changed, versus roughly 1.1 between replicates. Across healthy donors, higher total template counts meant significantly greater two-week count variance.

CDR3 length equals 15 residues. V was clipped by 4 bases and J by 0 bases; unmatched bases: 4. The germline V gene encodes CDR1 SGHRS and CDR2 YFSETQ. No infections or other immune events were documented during collection. As for this clone: Antigen specificity is unknown.

Measured with immunoSEQ multiplex PCR; TCRdb has only the in-frame clones, and not every one. Of around 90,000 clones in the sample, approximately 88% were seen once. The receptor's source is a person aged 18 to 75 in good health. V usage is TRBV5-1 and J usage is TRBJ1-3, with TRBD1 matching over 7 bases. Source material: blood. The CDR3 is CASSGTASSGNTIYF. The CDR3 nucleotides are TGCGCCAGCAGCGGGACAGCGAGCTCTGGAAACACCATATATTTT.